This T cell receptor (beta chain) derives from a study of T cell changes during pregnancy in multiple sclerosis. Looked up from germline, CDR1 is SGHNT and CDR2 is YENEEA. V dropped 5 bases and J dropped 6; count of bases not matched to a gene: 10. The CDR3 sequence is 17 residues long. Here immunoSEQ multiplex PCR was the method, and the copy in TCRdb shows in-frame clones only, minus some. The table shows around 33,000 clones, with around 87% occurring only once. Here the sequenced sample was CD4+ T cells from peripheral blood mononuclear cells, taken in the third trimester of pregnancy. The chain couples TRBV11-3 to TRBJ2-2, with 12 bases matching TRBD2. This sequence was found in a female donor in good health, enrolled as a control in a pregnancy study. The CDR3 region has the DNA TGTGCCAGCAGCCCCGGTCCTAGCGGGGGGGAGGCCGGGGAGCTGTTTTTT. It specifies CASSPGPSGGEAGELFF.